These 27 T cell receptor beta chains share one sample of origin, sequenced in a study of regulatory T cells in long-lasting Graves disease. With iRepertoire HTBI primers and Arm-PCR of CDR3 regions, TCR beta libraries were built. TCRdb passed the multiplex PCR reads through MiXCR, listing each CDR3 protein once. The sample records around 400,000 distinct CDR3 sequences, roughly a fifth being singletons. Time point defined: persistent/refractory GD, antithyroid drugs over 5 years with positive TRAb. The TCR library was made from RNA that had been extracted from PBMCs in TRIzol. The sequenced sample was peripheral blood mononuclear cells (PBMCs), obtained when the disease was refractory, from a patient treated with antithyroid drugs. These receptors originate from a female donor with Graves disease.

This clonotype appeared many times. One junction end disagrees with the germline gene, perhaps due to a read error. The genes are TRBV5-1 and TRBJ2-5; D is tentatively TRBD1 or TRBD2 (5 bases each). The germline CDR1 and CDR2 sequences are SGHRS and YFSETQ. CDR3 length: 15 residues. This CDR3 reads CASSFGTLGLVTQYF. The CDR3 DNA reads TGTGCCAGCAGCTTTGGGACGCTCGGCCTAGTGACCCAGTACTTC.

The chain couples TRBV7-3 to TRBJ1-2; D gene unclear. The CDR3 sequence is 13 residues long. The germline CDR1 and CDR2 sequences are SGHTA and FQGTGA. The V end lost 4 bases, the J end lost 4 bases, and 10 bases lay between the germline ends. In DNA form, the CDR3 reads TGTGCCAGCAGCTCCACCAACGGCTATGGCTACACCTTC. Protein product: CASSSTNGYGYTF.

This clonotype was counted at least ten times. V gene TRBV7-9 combines with J gene TRBJ2-5; D perhaps matches TRBD1 (5 bases). The CDR3 covers 13 residues. Germline V gene sequence: CDR1 SEHNR, CDR2 FQNEAQ (reference sequence). V gave up 5 bases and J gave up 2 bases, with 9 bases separating them. CDR3 DNA sequence: TGTGCCAGCAGCCTGGACACGCAAGAGACCCAGTACTTC. It is translated as CASSLDTQETQYF.

Turning to this clonotype: Since a much larger clone is just one base distant, this may be a read error. The J gene is TRBJ1-1, the V gene TRBV28; 10 bases match TRBD1. The CDR3 loop spans 15 amino acids. Germline V gives CDR1 MDHEN, CDR2 SYDVKM. CDR3 in amino acids: CAGSLRQGALTEAFF. CDR3 sequence (DNA): TGTGCCGGCAGTCTAAGACAGGGGGCGTTGACTGAAGCTTTCTTT. The whole variable domain, filled in from reference TRBV28 and TRBJ1-1, reads DVKVTQSSRYLVKRTGEKVFLECVQDMDHENMFWYRQDPGLGLRLIYFSYDVKMKEKGDIPEGYSVSREKKERFSLILESASTNQTSMYLCAGSLRQGALTEAFFGQGTRLTVV.

This clonotype was seen ten or more times. V is TRBV15 and J is TRBJ1-5; 7 bases line up with TRBD1. The germline gives CDR1 LNHNV, CDR2 YYDKDF (reference sequence). This CDR3 is built from 15 residues. J lost 3 bases, V lost 2 bases, and 4 bases had no gene match. The CDR3 DNA sequence: TGTGCCACCAGCAGAATGGGACAGCACAATCAGCCCCAGCATTTT. This encodes CATSRMGQHNQPQHF.

The chain employs TRBV4-1 and TRBJ2-7, with TRBD2 identical over 7 bases. Germline CDR1 MGHRA, CDR2 YSYEKL. This CDR3 is 15 amino acids long. V shed 0 bases and J 2 bases; nucleotides not matched to a gene: 4. CDR3 in amino acids: CASSQEIAGTYEQYF. CDR3 nucleotide sequence: TGCGCCAGCAGCCAAGAAATAGCGGGCACCTACGAGCAGTACTTC.

This clonotype was detected ten times or more. CDR3 coding DNA: TGTGCCAGCAGGGGTATAGGCAAAAACATTCAGTACTTC. Amino acids: CASRGIGKNIQYF. V gene TRBV28 combines with J gene TRBJ2-4, with D hard to call. The CDR3 is 13 amino acids. Per germline, CDR1 MDHEN and CDR2 SYDVKM. V was clipped by 6 bases and J by 3 bases, with 9 bases between them.

This clonotype was found many times. V is TRBV28 and J is TRBJ1-5; D is ambiguous. Germline V gene data show CDR1 as MDHEN and CDR2 as SYDVKM. This CDR3 has 15 amino acids. The ends were cut back, 6 bases at V and 0 bases at J, with 12 bases in the middle. For the CDR3, the DNA is TGTGCCAGCAGCGACCGGGTTAATAGCAATCAGCCCCAGCATTTT. Amino acids: CASSDRVNSNQPQHF.

V and J are TRBV5-1 and TRBJ2-5; D might be TRBD1 (6 bases). Trimming took off 4 bases at V and 7 bases at J, with 17 bases between the two ends. CDR1 is SGHRS and CDR2 is YFSETQ in the germline V gene. CDR3 length: 14 amino acids. Here the CDR3 reads CASSPDRRLGTQYF. CDR3 sequence (DNA): TGCGCCAGCAGCCCTGACAGGCGCCTTGGGACCCAGTACTTC.

In its sample, this clonotype was seen many times. The V call is TRBV2, the J call TRBJ1-2; possibly TRBD1 for D (5 bases). This CDR3 is 17 amino acids long. Trimming pared 3 bases from V and 8 bases from J, leaving 25 bases between. Germline CDR1 SNHLY, CDR2 FYNNEI. The CDR3 loop reads CASSEKVFQGGGGGYTF. CDR3 bases: TGTGCCAGCAGTGAGAAGGTGTTCCAGGGCGGGGGTGGCGGCTACACCTTC.

This clonotype was counted only a few times. The J gene is TRBJ2-5, the V gene TRBV3-1, with D uncertain. Germline assignment: CDR1 LGHDT and CDR2 YNNKEL (reference sequence). Trimming removed 5 bases at V and 4 bases at J, with 17 bases between. The CDR3 is made up of 15 amino acids. The CDR3 loop reads CASSFDGRTVETQYF. The CDR3 DNA is TGTGCCAGCAGCTTCGATGGGCGGACCGTAGAGACCCAGTACTTC.

The V and J genes are TRBV3-1 and TRBJ1-1; 9 nucleotides match TRBD1. Trimming removed 4 bases from V and 1 base from J; junction bases left unmatched: 4. CDR3 length equals 15 residues. Germline values: CDR1 LGHDT, CDR2 YNNKEL (reference sequence). CDR3 in amino acids: CASSRRQGGNTEAFF. The CDR3 nucleotides read TGTGCCAGCAGCCGGCGACAGGGGGGGAACACTGAAGCTTTCTTT.

This clonotype was seen ten or more times. The V call is TRBV28, the J call TRBJ2-7; the match to TRBD2 covers 10 bases. V lost 6 bases, J lost 2 bases, and 4 bases stayed unmatched. CDR1 MDHEN and CDR2 SYDVKM come from the germline V gene. The CDR3 is made up of 14 amino acids. The CDR3 coding sequence is TGTGCCAGCAGAAAGCGGGAGGGCCCCTACGAGCAGTACTTC. It specifies CASRKREGPYEQYF. Looking up the rest from reference TRBV28 and TRBJ2-7 gives the full variable domain: DVKVTQSSRYLVKRTGEKVFLECVQDMDHENMFWYRQDPGLGLRLIYFSYDVKMKEKGDIPEGYSVSREKKERFSLILESASTNQTSMYLCASRKREGPYEQYFGPGTRLTVT.

This clonotype appeared many times. The rearrangement uses TRBV28 and TRBJ1-2; a weak D match, TRBD1 (6 bases). This CDR3 has 13 residues. Trimming removed 7 bases at V and 8 bases at J, with 17 bases between. Germline lookup yields CDR1 MDHEN and CDR2 SYDVKM. The CDR3 here is CASTLEDRRGYTF. CDR3 DNA: TGTGCCAGCACCCTAGAGGACAGACGCGGCTACACCTTC.

This rearrangement joins TRBV7-6 to TRBJ2-7; 8 nucleotides align to TRBD1. Germline values: CDR1 SGHVS, CDR2 FNYEAQ. The CDR3 totals 15 residues. The trim removed 4 bases at V and 3 bases at J, leaving 8 bases unmatched. Here the CDR3 reads CASSSGQGPLYEQYF. In DNA form, the CDR3 reads TGTGCCAGCAGCTCAGGACAGGGCCCCCTCTACGAGCAGTACTTC.

This clonotype showed up many times. The gene calls are TRBV12-3 or TRBV12-4 and TRBJ2-5; TRBD1 aligns across 8 bases. The V gene end was trimmed by 5 bases and the J gene end by 4 bases; junction bases not matched to a gene: 12. The CDR3 spans 16 residues. In DNA, the CDR3 is TGTGCCAGCAGTCCGAACCCAGGACAGGGAGGAGAGACCCAGTACTTC. Its protein is CASSPNPGQGGETQYF.

V usage is TRBV28 and J usage is TRBJ1-5, with D unclear. Germline V CDR1 and CDR2: MDHEN, SYDVKM. Trimming left V 8 bases short and J 3 bases short, with 20 bases between. There are 16 residues in the CDR3. In nucleotides, the CDR3 is TGTGCCAGCGGAATTGTGGCCCTTGGGGACAATCAGCCCCAGCATTTT. It encodes CASGIVALGDNQPQHF.

The genes are TRBV5-1 and TRBJ1-1, with D unclear. The length of the CDR3 is 15 residues. Trimming took off 7 bases at V and 1 base at J, with 17 bases between the two ends. Germline loops: CDR1 SGHRS, CDR2 YFSETQ. CDR3 bases: TGCGCCAGCTTCGGACCTTCGGGGTCGAACACTGAAGCTTTCTTT. Protein product: CASFGPSGSNTEAFF.

V and J are TRBV19 and TRBJ1-5; D gene uncertain. The V and J ends lost 3 bases and 0 bases respectively, with 18 bases between them. CDR1 and CDR2 from the germline V gene are LNHDA and SQIVND (reference sequence). CDR3 length equals 18 residues. This CDR3 is CASSMARGPLDSNQPQHF. The CDR3 region has the DNA TGTGCCAGTAGTATGGCTCGGGGTCCGTTGGATAGCAATCAGCCCCAGCATTTT.

This clonotype showed up many times. The chain has TRBV9 and TRBJ1-5; D call uncertain. This CDR3 has 15 residues. V dropped 0 bases and J dropped 7 bases, with 14 bases sitting between them. Per germline, CDR1 SGDLS and CDR2 YYNGEE. Written as DNA, the CDR3 is TGTGCCAGCAGCGTAGCTGGGGAAGCATGGCAGCCCCAGCATTTT. Amino acids: CASSVAGEAWQPQHF. Full variable domain (remainder filled in from reference TRBV9 and TRBJ1-5): DSGVTQTPKHLITATGQRVTLRCSPRSGDLSVYWYQQSLDQGLQFLIQYYNGEERAKGNILERFSAQQFPDLHSELNLSSLELGDSALYFCASSVAGEAWQPQHFGDGTRLSIL.

The chain recombines TRBV5-1 with TRBJ2-7; D is uncertain. Germline V gene data show CDR1 as SGHRS and CDR2 as YFSETQ. V was shortened by 2 bases and J by 3 bases, with 15 bases between the two germline ends. The CDR3 sequence is 15 residues long. The CDR3 loop reads CASSFAPAFLYEQYF. The CDR3 DNA reads TGCGCCAGCAGCTTTGCCCCCGCGTTTCTCTACGAGCAGTACTTC.

The chain links TRBV27 to TRBJ2-3, with D uncertain. V was pared by 5 bases and J by 3 bases, with 12 bases between. The CDR3 loop spans 14 amino acids. Per the germline V gene, CDR1 is MNHEY and CDR2 is SMNVEV (reference sequence). The CDR3 sequence is CASSDPLMTDTQYF. The CDR3 DNA reads TGTGCCAGCAGTGATCCCCTCATGACAGATACGCAGTATTTT.

This clonotype was detected ten times or more. The chain carries TRBV7-3 and TRBJ2-5; 13 bases line up with TRBD2. This CDR3 has 16 amino acids. The germline V gene has CDR1 SGHTA and CDR2 FQGTGA. V gave up 5 bases and J gave up 5 bases; unmatched junction bases: 8. CDR3 DNA: TGTGCCAGCAGCCGCACTAGCGGGAGGGCCCTCGAGACCCAGTACTTC. It codes for CASSRTSGRALETQYF.

This clonotype was counted a few times. The chain combines TRBV5-6 with TRBJ2-2; 7 nucleotides agree with TRBD1. The V gene end was trimmed by 2 bases and the J gene end by 9 bases; junction bases not matched to a gene: 13. The CDR3 contains 16 residues. CDR1 SGHDT and CDR2 YYEEEE come from the germline V gene. DNA of the CDR3: TGTGCCAGCAGCTTTTCCAGGGGGTCCAGGGTTTGGGAGCTGTTTTTT. Translated, it gives CASSFSRGSRVWELFF.

A word on this clonotype: This is likely an artifact of a read error, given a far larger clone one base away. Given the absence of the conserved phenylalanine or tryptophan at the CDR3 end, a read error is likely. The chain uses TRBV5-6 and TRBJ1-2; D may be TRBD1 (6 bases). This CDR3 has 15 residues. The V end was cut by 5 bases, the J end by 5 bases, with 19 bases between. Germline assignment: CDR1 SGHDT and CDR2 YYEEEE. CDR3 residues: CASRLQGHNIYGYTS. CDR3 DNA sequence: TGTGCCAGCAGACTTCAGGGACACAATATATATGGCTACACCTCC.

As for this clonotype: A read error may be the cause here, since a much bigger clone is one base away. The chain combines TRBV7-2 with TRBJ2-7, with D unresolved. CDR3 length equals 15 residues. The germline CDR1 and CDR2 sequences are SGHTA and FQGNSA. The CDR3 nucleotides read TGTGCCAGCAGCCAATTTCAGGAACCGTTCTACGAGCGGTACTTC. Protein: CASSQFQEPFYERYF.

V is TRBV7-7 and J is TRBJ2-2; 8 nucleotides line up with TRBD2. V lost 1 base to trimming and J lost 2 bases; unmatched junction nucleotides: 6. The CDR3 extends over 17 amino acids. In germline, CDR1 is SSHAT, CDR2 FNYEAQ (reference sequence). The CDR3 DNA is TGTGCCAGCAGCTTAGATTTAGCGGGATCAAACACCGGGGAGCTGTTTTTT. Amino acid sequence: CASSLDLAGSNTGELFF.